This TCR beta chain emerged from a study of T cells in Graves' hyperthyroidism and ophthalmopathy. The CDR3 sequence is 18 residues long. Trimming took 4 bases from V and 3 from J; bases not matched to a gene: 13. The germline V gene encodes CDR1 MNHEY and CDR2 SVGAGI. This clonotype was seen a few times. There were TCR beta CDR3 regions amplified from RNA transcripts. The TCR CDR3 first-round RT-PCR relied on the HTBI primer set. Using its own MiXCR run on the multiplex PCR reads, TCRdb lists one record per CDR3 protein. The table includes over 650,000 distinct CDR3 sequences, about a sixth detected once.

Sequences were obtained from blood. The TCR sequence derives from a man between 18 and 35 years old with Graves' hyperthyroidism. V is TRBV6-5 and J is TRBJ2-1, with 9 positions matching TRBD2. The chain's CDR3 is CASSSPPSGEPLYNEQFF. In nucleotides, the CDR3 is TGTGCCAGCAGTTCCCCCCCTAGCGGGGAACCCCTCTACAATGAGCAGTTCTTC.